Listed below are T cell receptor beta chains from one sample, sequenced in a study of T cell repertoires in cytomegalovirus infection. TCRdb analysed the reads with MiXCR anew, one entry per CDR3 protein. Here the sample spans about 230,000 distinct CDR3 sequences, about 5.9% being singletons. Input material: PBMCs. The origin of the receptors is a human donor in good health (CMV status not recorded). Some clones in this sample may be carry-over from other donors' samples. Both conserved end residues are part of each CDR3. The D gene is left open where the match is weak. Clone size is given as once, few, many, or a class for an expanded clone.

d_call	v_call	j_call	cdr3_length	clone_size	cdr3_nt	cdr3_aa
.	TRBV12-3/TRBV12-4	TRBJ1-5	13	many	TGTGCCAGCAGTTTAAAGGGGGATCAGCCCCAGCATTTT	CASSLKGDQPQHF
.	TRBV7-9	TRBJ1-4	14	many	TGTGCCAGCAGCCCAACCCTGCCCCGGGAAAAACTGTTTTTT	CASSPTLPREKLFF
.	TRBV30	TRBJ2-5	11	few	TGTGCCTGGAGCGGTGGAGAGACCCAGTACTTC	CAWSGGETQYF
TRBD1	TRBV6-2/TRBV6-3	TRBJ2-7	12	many	TGTGCCGGCGGACAGGGTAACTACGAGCAGTACTTC	CAGGQGNYEQYF
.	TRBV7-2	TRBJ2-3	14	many	TGTGCCAGCAGCTTTTCCGGACCCACAGATACGCAGTATTTT	CASSFSGPTDTQYF
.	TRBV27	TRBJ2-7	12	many	TGTGCCAGCAGTCCCGGTCGGGACGAGCAGTACTTC	CASSPGRDEQYF
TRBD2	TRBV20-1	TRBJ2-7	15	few	TGCAGTGCTAGAGAGTCGCGGGGTAGCGGGTACGAGCAGTACTTC	CSARESRGSGYEQYF
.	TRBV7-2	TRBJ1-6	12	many	TGTGCCAGCAGCTCCGGGCCCCCCCCCCTCCACTTT	CASSSGPPPLHF
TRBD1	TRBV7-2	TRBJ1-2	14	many	TGTGCCAGCAGCTTAGGAGGGGGCAAGTTTGGCTACACCTTC	CASSLGGGKFGYTF
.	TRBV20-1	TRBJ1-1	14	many	TGCAGTGCTAGACCGTCCACTGGCCCCACTGAAGCTTTCTTT	CSARPSTGPTEAFF
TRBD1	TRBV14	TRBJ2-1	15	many	TGTGCCAGCAGCCAAGAAACAGGGGATTACAATGAGCAGTTCTTC	CASSQETGDYNEQFF